This T cell receptor (beta chain) was profiled in a study of graft-versus-host responses after intestinal transplantation. About the research overall: As for transplant type, recipients had multivisceral, liver-intestinal, or isolated intestinal grafts.

This CDR3 region has 18 residues. CDR1 and CDR2 from the germline V gene are MNHNS and SASEGT. After removal of 0 bases from V and 4 bases from J, the junction contained 8 bases not matched to a gene. Points on this clone: The target antigen is unknown.

Produced via immunoSEQ multiplex PCR; TCRdb's table is partial and in-frame only. The sample shows more than 80,000 clones, roughly 80% of them seen only once. The sample consisted of unstimulated CD8+ T cells sorted from spleen or lymph node cells, taken before intestinal transplant. V is TRBV6-1 and J is TRBJ2-2; 10 bases agree with TRBD2. This sequence was found in a human donor who received an intestinal transplant. The CDR3 reads CASSEALAGASSTGELFF. DNA for the CDR3: TGTGCCAGCAGTGAAGCTCTAGCGGGAGCTTCGAGCACCGGGGAGCTGTTTTTT.